Shown below are 32 T cell receptor beta chains from a single sample sequenced in a study of T cells after somatic rescue of genetic block. The assay was immunoSEQ multiplex PCR, and TCRdb's table has in-frame clones only and misses some. The table includes tens of thousands of clones, roughly 91% detected once. The sample was peripheral blood mononuclear cells (PBMCs). The receptor set was obtained from a man aged 25-45 years.

This clone was detected ten times or more. The J gene is TRBJ1-5, the V gene TRBV27; D possibly corresponds to TRBD1 (5 bases). The CDR3 contains 15 residues. Trimming took 2 bases from V and 1 from J, leaving 9 bases between them. The germline gives CDR1 MNHEY, CDR2 SMNVEV (reference sequence). CDR3 in amino acids: CASSLRSGSNQPQHF. The CDR3 coding sequence is TGTGCCAGCAGTTTAAGATCAGGGAGCAATCAGCCCCAGCATTTT.

V gene TRBV12-5 combines with J gene TRBJ2-5; no definite D call. This CDR3 is built from 13 residues. Trimming left V 0 bases short and J 3 bases short, with 5 bases between. The germline V gene has CDR1 LGHNT and CDR2 FRNRAP. CDR3: CASGLVAKETQYF. The CDR3 DNA reads as TGTGCTAGTGGTTTGGTAGCGAAAGAGACCCAGTACTTC.

The chain uses TRBV9 and TRBJ1-4; a weak D match, TRBD1 (5 bases). V lost 0 bases and J lost 7, with 16 bases in between. This CDR3 has 16 residues. Germline CDR1 and CDR2: SGDLS and YYNGEE. CDR3 region: CASSVATGVGLEKLFF. In DNA, the CDR3 is TGTGCCAGCAGCGTAGCTACGGGGGTCGGACTTGAAAAACTGTTTTTT.

This sequence joins TRBV5-6 and TRBJ2-1, with unresolved D. Deletions cut 0 bases from V and 6 bases from J, with 4 bases between. The CDR3 runs 12 residues. Germline V lookup: CDR1 SGHDT, CDR2 YYEEEE. The DNA for the CDR3 is TGTGCCAGCAGCTTGGTCAGCAATGAGCAGTTCTTC. Protein sequence: CASSLVSNEQFF.

The chain recombines TRBV5-6 with TRBJ2-5; 9 bases agree with TRBD1. In germline, CDR1 is SGHDT, CDR2 YYEEEE. Germline trimming cut 5 bases from V and 3 bases from J; bases unmatched to any gene: 2. This CDR3 region has 13 residues. This chain's CDR3 is CASRWDREETQYF. Here the CDR3 DNA reads TGTGCCAGCAGGTGGGACAGGGAAGAGACCCAGTACTTC.

The chain recombines TRBV5-1 with TRBJ1-1; 7 nucleotides align to TRBD1. The CDR3 is 15 residues long. CDR1 SGHRS and CDR2 YFSETQ come from the germline V gene. Trimming cost V 0 bases and J 4 bases; bases outside gene matches: 6. CDR3 in amino acids: CASSLGVTGTTEAFF. The CDR3 DNA reads as TGCGCCAGCAGCTTGGGAGTGACAGGGACCACTGAAGCTTTCTTT.

This clone occurred once. The V call is TRBV18, the J call TRBJ2-4; TRBD1 agrees at 9 bases. V lost 2 bases, J lost 5 bases, and 1 base stayed unmatched. The germline V gene encodes CDR1 KGHSH and CDR2 LQKENI. The CDR3 totals 14 residues. The CDR3 is CASSPGQGQNIQYF. As DNA, the CDR3 is TGTGCCAGCTCACCAGGACAGGGGCAAAACATTCAGTACTTC.

The chain is built from TRBV7-2 and TRBJ2-7; perhaps D is TRBD1 or TRBD2 (6 bases each). CDR1 and CDR2 from the germline V gene are SGHTA and FQGNSA. Trimming stripped 1 base from V and 5 bases from J, with 15 bases between. The CDR3 consists of 15 residues. Here the CDR3 DNA reads TGTGCCAGCAGCTTAGGAGTAGGGGGGCTCCACGAGCAGTACTTC. This gives the protein CASSLGVGGLHEQYF.

This chain links TRBV19 with TRBJ2-1, with TRBD2 matching 15 bases. V lost 3 bases to trimming and J lost 7 bases; unmatched junction nucleotides: 7. The CDR3 length is 17 residues. Germline V gives CDR1 LNHDA, CDR2 SQIVND (reference sequence). This CDR3 is CASSIWGLAGGRNEQFF. Here the CDR3 DNA reads TGTGCCAGTAGTATCTGGGGACTAGCGGGAGGTCGAAATGAGCAGTTCTTC.

As regards this clone: At one end the junction does not follow the germline gene, possibly because of a read error. The chain has TRBV7-7 and TRBJ2-7; the match to TRBD1 covers 9 bases. Germline V CDR1 and CDR2: SSHAT, FNYEAQ (reference sequence). This CDR3 has 14 residues. The CDR3, as DNA: TGTGCTAGCAGCTCGACAGGGGGGATTGGGGAGCAGTACTTC. Translation gives CASSSTGGIGEQYF.

The chain employs TRBV19 and TRBJ2-5; D gene unclear. Trimming cost V 5 bases and J 4 bases, with 11 bases left between them. In germline, CDR1 is LNHDA, CDR2 SQIVND (reference sequence). The CDR3 runs 13 residues. CDR3 protein: CASSSPTLETQYF. Here the CDR3 DNA reads TGTGCCAGTAGTTCTCCTACCTTAGAGACCCAGTACTTC.

The chain recombines TRBV5-1 with TRBJ2-7, with D possibly being TRBD1 (5 bases). The V end lost 1 base, the J end lost 0 bases, and 8 bases lay between the germline ends. This CDR3 comprises 14 residues. CDR1 and CDR2 from the germline V gene are SGHRS and YFSETQ. CDR3 region: CASSLTGSSYEQYF. The CDR3 DNA sequence: TGCGCCAGCAGCTTGACAGGCAGCTCCTACGAGCAGTACTTC.

The chain links TRBV5-8 to TRBJ1-5; TRBD1 agrees at 9 bases. J gave up 4 bases and V 0 bases, and 14 bases lay outside the gene matches. From germline, CDR1 is SGHTS and CDR2 YDEGEE. The CDR3 covers 19 residues. The CDR3 sequence is CASSLGPWLTGGGNQPQHF. For the CDR3, the DNA is TGTGCCAGCAGCTTGGGGCCTTGGTTGACAGGGGGAGGTAATCAGCCCCAGCATTTT.

The chain uses TRBV2 and TRBJ1-1; 11 bases agree with TRBD1. With V trimmed by 7 bases and J by 4 bases, 5 bases remained unmatched. This CDR3 is built from 14 residues. CDR1 and CDR2 from the germline V gene are SNHLY and FYNNEI. DNA for the CDR3: TGTGCCAGCAAAAGGGACAGGGGGGGCACTGAAGCTTTCTTT. It yields the protein CASKRDRGGTEAFF.

The V and J genes are TRBV19 and TRBJ1-1; 7 bases agree with TRBD1. There are 14 residues in the CDR3. Trimming removed 6 bases from V and 4 bases from J; junction bases left unmatched: 8. From germline, CDR1 is LNHDA and CDR2 SQIVND (reference sequence). The CDR3 protein is CASSQTGYLTEAFF. In DNA, the CDR3 is TGTGCCAGTAGCCAGACAGGGTATCTCACTGAAGCTTTCTTT.

V gene TRBV6-5 combines with J gene TRBJ2-7; D possibly corresponds to TRBD2 (5 bases). The CDR3 has 16 amino acids. Trimming pared 0 bases from V and 6 bases from J, leaving 18 bases between. Germline values: CDR1 MNHEY, CDR2 SVGAGI. CDR3 sequence reads: CASSYSSVGGLGEQYF. Here the CDR3 DNA reads TGTGCCAGCAGTTACTCGTCAGTAGGAGGTCTTGGCGAGCAGTACTTC.

The V call is TRBV19, the J call TRBJ2-4; perhaps TRBD2 as D (6 bases). The germline V and J ends were trimmed by 3 bases and 2 bases, with 11 bases remaining between them. Germline V gene sequence: CDR1 LNHDA, CDR2 SQIVND (reference sequence). The CDR3 is made up of 15 amino acids. CDR3 bases: TGTGCCAGTAGTATTGGGGGGAATACCAAAAACATTCAGTACTTC. It specifies CASSIGGNTKNIQYF.

This rearrangement joins TRBV27 to TRBJ1-1, with 7 bases identical to TRBD1. V lost 8 bases and J lost 3; bases outside the gene matches: 6. Germline CDR1 MNHEY, CDR2 SMNVEV (reference sequence). This CDR3 has 13 residues. The CDR3 loop reads CASRTGGDTEAFF. The CDR3 coding sequence is TGTGCCAGCCGGACAGGAGGTGACACTGAAGCTTTCTTT.

This CDR3 reads CASSLTGVTGELFF. Written as DNA, the CDR3 is TGTGCCAGCAGCCTCACAGGGGTCACCGGGGAGCTGTTTTTT. This rearrangement joins TRBV7-9 to TRBJ2-2, with TRBD1 identical over 7 bases. V shed 5 bases, J shed 4 bases, and the junction held 4 bases outside the gene matches. This CDR3 spans 14 amino acids. Per germline, CDR1 SEHNR and CDR2 FQNEAQ (reference sequence).

The chain uses TRBV4-1 and TRBJ1-1; D gene uncertain. In germline, CDR1 is MGHRA, CDR2 YSYEKL. Trimming took off 1 base at V and 5 bases at J, with 11 bases between the two ends. This CDR3 contains 14 residues. CDR3 nucleotides: TGCGCCAGCAGCCAAGTCAGCCTGAGGACTGAAGCTTTCTTT. It specifies CASSQVSLRTEAFF.

DNA for the CDR3: TGTGCCAGCAGCGCCCGGGACAGCAATCAGCCCCAGCATTTT. It translates to CASSARDSNQPQHF. This rearrangement joins TRBV7-2 to TRBJ1-5, with D possibly TRBD1 on 5 matching bases. The CDR3 runs 14 residues. V lost 5 bases, J lost 1 base, and 9 bases lay in between. The germline V gene has CDR1 SGHTA and CDR2 FQGNSA.

The chain combines TRBV6-5 with TRBJ2-7, with 8 positions matching TRBD1. The CDR3 loop spans 15 amino acids. V lost 0 bases, J lost 2 bases, and 3 bases stayed unmatched. Per germline, CDR1 MNHEY and CDR2 SVGAGI. Here the CDR3 reads CASSYSRQGTYEQYF. CDR3 DNA: TGTGCCAGCAGTTACTCAAGACAGGGGACCTACGAGCAGTACTTC.

The J gene is TRBJ1-1, the V gene TRBV6-1; TRBD1 agrees at 7 bases. Germline trimming cut 3 bases from V and 2 bases from J; bases unmatched to any gene: 6. CDR1 and CDR2 (germline): MNHNS, SASEGT. The CDR3 runs to 15 residues. CDR3 sequence: CASSDPRQGNTEAFF. For the CDR3, the DNA is TGTGCCAGCAGTGACCCTCGACAGGGTAACACTGAAGCTTTCTTT.

The J gene is TRBJ1-1, the V gene TRBV6-1; 7 bases line up with TRBD1. V lost 5 bases, J lost 7 bases, and 7 bases stayed unmatched. CDR1 is MNHNS, CDR2 SASEGT, per germline. The CDR3 contains 13 residues. In nucleotides, the CDR3 is TGTGCCAGCAGTAAACAGGGGTCGAATGAAGCTTTCTTT. It codes for CASSKQGSNEAFF.

The chain is built from TRBV11-2 and TRBJ2-3; no firm D call. CDR1 and CDR2 from the germline V gene are SGHAT and FQNNGV. V dropped 5 bases and J dropped 0 bases, with 12 bases sitting between them. The CDR3 spans 15 residues. The CDR3 DNA is TGTGCCAGCAGCCCAGATCGGGCTAGCACAGATACGCAGTATTTT. It encodes CASSPDRASTDTQYF.

The chain recombines TRBV29-1 with TRBJ2-7, with D tentatively TRBD1 (7 bases). V was shortened by 0 bases and J by 4 bases, with 16 bases between the two germline ends. This CDR3 has 15 residues. Germline CDR1 is SQVTM and CDR2 is ANQGSEA. The CDR3 is CSVEDLSQGGYEQYF. The DNA of the CDR3 is TGCAGCGTTGAAGATCTGTCCCAGGGGGGTTACGAGCAGTACTTC.

This rearrangement joins TRBV4-1 to TRBJ2-2; possible D gene TRBD1, 6 bases. Germline CDR1 MGHRA, CDR2 YSYEKL. The CDR3 length is 16 residues. V was cut by 2 bases and J by 1 base, with 11 bases left in between. Here the CDR3 reads CASSQRGTRNTGELFF. DNA for the CDR3: TGCGCCAGCAGCCAAAGGGGGACACGGAACACCGGGGAGCTGTTTTTT.

The CDR3 loop reads CASSRAPLGEQYF. CDR3 nucleotides: TGTGCCAGCAGTCGGGCCCCCCTAGGCGAGCAGTACTTC. This sequence joins TRBV28 and TRBJ2-7; D remains ambiguous. Trimming took 5 bases from V and 6 from J, leaving 14 bases between them. Per the germline V gene, CDR1 is MDHEN and CDR2 is SYDVKM. The CDR3 length is 13 residues.

The chain is built from TRBV5-1 and TRBJ2-2, with D possibly TRBD1 on 6 matching bases. Looked up from germline, CDR1 is SGHRS and CDR2 is YFSETQ. The CDR3 covers 13 residues. Trimming cost V 3 bases and J 5 bases, with 8 bases left between them. The CDR3 coding sequence is TGCGCCAGCAGCTCAGGGGAGACCGGGGAGCTGTTTTTT. It codes for CASSSGETGELFF. The variable domain in full, completed from reference TRBV5-1 and TRBJ2-2, reads KAGVTQTPRYLIKTRGQQVTLSCSPISGHRSVSWYQQTPGQGLQFLFEYFSETQRNKGNFPGRFSGRQFSNSRSEMNVSTLELGDSALYLCASSSGETGELFFGEGSRLTVL.

The chain uses TRBV25-1 and TRBJ2-5, with TRBD1 identical over 7 bases. The CDR3 contains 16 residues. The V gene's germline CDR1 is MGHDK and CDR2 SYGVNS. V shed 1 base and J 5 bases; nucleotides not matched to a gene: 10. Here the CDR3 reads CASSEWLEGAWETQYF. CDR3 nucleotide sequence: TGTGCCAGCAGTGAATGGTTAGAGGGGGCCTGGGAGACCCAGTACTTC. Based on the CDR3 plus reference TRBV25-1 and TRBJ2-5, the full variable domain is EADIYQTPRYLVIGTGKKITLECSQTMGHDKMYWYQQDPGMELHLIHYSYGVNSTEKGDLSSESTVSRIRTEHFPLTLESARPSHTSQYLCASSEWLEGAWETQYFGPGTRLLVL.

As DNA, the CDR3 is TGTGCCAGCAGTTCCCAGGGGTTGGTTGGCTATGGCTACACCTTC. Encoded protein: CASSSQGLVGYGYTF. The chain is built from TRBV27 and TRBJ1-2; perhaps TRBD1 as D (6 bases). V was shortened by 4 bases and J by 4 bases, with 16 bases between the two germline ends. Per germline, CDR1 MNHEY and CDR2 SMNVEV (reference sequence). The CDR3 is 15 residues long.

The V gene is TRBV5-6, the J gene TRBJ2-2, with TRBD2 as a possible D gene (7 bases). The CDR3 sequence is 17 residues long. Germline-derived CDR1 and CDR2 are SGHDT and YYEEEE. Trimming cost V 3 bases and J 5 bases, with 20 bases left between them. The CDR3 loop reads CASSWEMAGARTGELFF. CDR3 nucleotide sequence: TGTGCCAGCAGCTGGGAGATGGCGGGGGCAAGAACCGGGGAGCTGTTTTTT. The whole variable domain, remainder taken from reference TRBV5-6 and TRBJ2-2, is DAGVTQSPTHLIKTRGQQVTLRCSPKSGHDTVSWYQQALGQGPQFIFQYYEEEERQRGNFPDRFSGHQFPNYSSELNVNALLLGDSALYLCASSWEMAGARTGELFFGEGSRLTVL.